Listed here are 3 T cell receptor beta chains from one sample, sequenced in a study of T cell changes during pregnancy in multiple sclerosis. Method: immunoSEQ multiplex PCR; TCRdb's copy keeps in-frame clones and lacks some. The data show roughly 89,000 clones, 85% to 95% seen once. This specimen was peripheral blood, taken after pregnancy. The receptors shown here come from a female donor in good health, enrolled as a control in a pregnancy study.

The chain couples TRBV2 to TRBJ1-1; 7 bases agree with TRBD1. V trimming: 11 bases; J trimming: 4 bases; junction bases outside the gene matches: 22. This CDR3 contains 17 residues. CDR1 is SNHLY, CDR2 FYNNEI, per germline. CDR3 sequence: CACLQGGAVGRITEAFF. In nucleotides, the CDR3 is TGTGCCTGCTTGCAAGGGGGCGCGGTCGGTCGGATCACTGAAGCTTTCTTT.

This chain links TRBV7-2 with TRBJ2-5, with D perhaps matching TRBD2 (5 bases). The CDR3 has 13 residues. Germline lookup yields CDR1 SGHTA and CDR2 FQGNSA. Between the trimmed V and J ends, which lost 5 bases and 2 bases, there was a span of 9 bases. The CDR3: CASSPIAQETQYF. CDR3 DNA sequence: TGTGCCAGCAGCCCCATAGCGCAAGAGACCCAGTACTTC.

This chain connects TRBV11-3 to TRBJ2-5, with 11 nucleotides matching TRBD2. The J segment lost 4 bases and the V segment lost 2 bases, leaving 6 bases of the junction unmatched. The CDR3 extends over 16 amino acids. From germline, CDR1 is SGHNT and CDR2 YENEEA. CDR3 in DNA: TGTGCCAGCAGCTTACTAGCGGGAGGACAGGGAGAGACCCAGTACTTC. Protein sequence: CASSLLAGGQGETQYF.